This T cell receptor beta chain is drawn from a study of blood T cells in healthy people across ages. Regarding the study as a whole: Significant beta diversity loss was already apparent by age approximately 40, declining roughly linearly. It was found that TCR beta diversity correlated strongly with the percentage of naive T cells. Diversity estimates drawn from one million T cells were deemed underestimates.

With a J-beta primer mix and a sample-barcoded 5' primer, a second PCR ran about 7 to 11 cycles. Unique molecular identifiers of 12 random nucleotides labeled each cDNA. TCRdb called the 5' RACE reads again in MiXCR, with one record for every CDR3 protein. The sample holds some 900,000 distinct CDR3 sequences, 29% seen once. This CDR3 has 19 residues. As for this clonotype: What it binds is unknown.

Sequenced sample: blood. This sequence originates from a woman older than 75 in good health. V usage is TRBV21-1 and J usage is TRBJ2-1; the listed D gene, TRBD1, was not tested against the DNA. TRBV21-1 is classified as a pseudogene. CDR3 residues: CASSNTGQGRPNSYNEQFF. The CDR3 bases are TGTGCCAGCAGCAACACCGGACAGGGGAGACCCAACTCCTACAATGAGCAGTTCTTC.